The 24 T cell receptor beta chains below all came from one sample that was sequenced in a study of glioma-infiltrating T cells after dendritic cell vaccination. Some clones are missing from TCRdb's copy, which holds only in-frame ones; the method was immunoSEQ multiplex PCR. Among 40,000 to 60,000 clones, over 75% were seen once, and the ten largest hold about an eighth. The sample was blood, taken before dendritic cell vaccination. The receptors originated from a human donor with glioblastoma.

The chain combines TRBV30 with TRBJ1-5, with D possibly TRBD1 on 5 matching bases. The germline V gene has CDR1 GTSNPN and CDR2 SVGIG (reference sequence). The V and J ends lost 3 bases and 6 bases respectively, with 12 bases between them. This CDR3 is 13 amino acids long. The CDR3 is CAWRRMGGQPQHF. CDR3 nucleotide sequence: TGTGCCTGGAGGAGGATGGGGGGTCAGCCCCAGCATTTT. The variable domain in full, completed from reference TRBV30 and TRBJ1-5, reads SQTIHQWPATLVQPVGSPLSLECTVEGTSNPNLYWYRQAAGRGLQLLFYSVGIGQISSEVPQNLSASRPQDRQFILSSKKLLLSDSGFYLCAWRRMGGQPQHFGDGTRLSIL.

The chain joins TRBV6-4 to TRBJ2-3; D is perhaps TRBD1 (6 bases). V lost 6 bases and J lost 2, with 15 bases in between. The germline CDR1 and CDR2 sequences are MRHNA and SNTAGT. The CDR3 length is 15 residues. The CDR3 sequence: CASSPIQGYTDTQYF. The CDR3 coding sequence is TGTGCCAGCAGCCCGATACAGGGATACACAGATACGCAGTATTTT.

The chain couples TRBV19 to TRBJ2-7; TRBD1 agrees at 8 bases. CDR3 length: 13 amino acids. Germline CDR1 LNHDA, CDR2 SQIVND (reference sequence). V dropped 10 bases and J dropped 5; count of bases not matched to a gene: 10. The CDR3 reads CATSAQGADEQYF. CDR3 nucleotide sequence: TGTGCCACCTCGGCTCAGGGGGCCGACGAGCAGTACTTC.

This clone was detected only once. The rearrangement joins TRBV4-1 to TRBJ2-1, with 7 bases that match TRBD1. Trimming took 3 bases from V and 2 from J; bases not matched to a gene: 7. CDR1 and CDR2 from the germline V gene are MGHRA and YSYEKL. The CDR3 sequence is 16 residues long. The CDR3 DNA follows: TGCGCCAGCAGCCACACCGACAGGGTGCCCTACAATGAGCAGTTCTTC. This encodes CASSHTDRVPYNEQFF.

The chain has TRBV15 and TRBJ2-5, with D possibly being TRBD2 (6 bases). Between the trimmed V and J ends, which lost 3 bases and 11 bases, there was a span of 19 bases. Germline CDR1 and CDR2: LNHNV and YYDKDF (reference sequence). The CDR3 has 14 residues. The CDR3 here is CATSRGVEGGKQYF. Written as DNA, the CDR3 is TGTGCCACCAGCAGGGGGGTGGAGGGCGGAAAGCAGTACTTC.

V usage is TRBV27 and J usage is TRBJ2-7; D remains unclear. V lost 0 bases, J lost 4 bases, and 10 bases lay in between. CDR1 MNHEY and CDR2 SMNVEV come from the germline V gene (reference sequence). This CDR3 is built from 14 residues. The CDR3 DNA sequence: TGTGCCAGCAGTTTATCGGGCCCCGGATACGAGCAGTACTTC. The encoded protein is CASSLSGPGYEQYF.

The J gene is TRBJ2-2, the V gene TRBV6-4, with 13 bases that match TRBD2. Germline lookup yields CDR1 MRHNA and CDR2 SNTAGT. The CDR3 is made up of 15 amino acids. J was trimmed by 6 bases and V by 6 bases; bases with no gene match: 4. The CDR3 spells CASSPLAGGPGELFF. CDR3 in DNA: TGTGCCAGCAGCCCACTAGCGGGAGGGCCCGGGGAGCTGTTTTTT.

A single count supports this clone. The gene calls are TRBV4-3 and TRBJ2-5, with 9 positions matching TRBD2. Trimming cost V 0 bases and J 3 bases; bases outside gene matches: 5. CDR1 is LGHNA, CDR2 YSLEER, per germline. This CDR3 contains 16 residues. This chain's CDR3 is CASSQEGVAGEETQYF. Here the CDR3 DNA reads TGCGCCAGCAGCCAAGAGGGAGTAGCGGGAGAAGAGACCCAGTACTTC.

The rearrangement joins TRBV29-1 to TRBJ1-5, with 8 bases aligning to TRBD1. The CDR3 is 14 amino acids. The V gene end was trimmed by 7 bases and the J gene end by 7 bases; junction bases not matched to a gene: 12. CDR1 and CDR2 (germline): SQVTM, ANQGSEA. CDR3 residues: CSARLDRAEQPQHF. The CDR3 DNA follows: TGCAGCGCACGCCTGGACAGGGCGGAACAGCCCCAGCATTTT.

The rearrangement uses TRBV14 and TRBJ1-1; D may be TRBD1 (6 bases). Trimming pared 4 bases from V and 1 base from J, leaving 10 bases between. Germline V gives CDR1 SGHDN, CDR2 FVKESK. CDR3 length: 14 amino acids. CDR3 in amino acids: CASSLGAPNTEAFF. CDR3 DNA sequence: TGTGCCAGCAGCCTGGGGGCTCCGAACACTGAAGCTTTCTTT.

This clone is a singleton in its sample. CDR3 protein: CASSLGGGTEAFF. The CDR3 DNA follows: TGTGCCAGCAGCTTGGGCGGGGGAACTGAAGCTTTCTTT. This chain links TRBV5-4 with TRBJ1-1, with D maybe TRBD1 (5 bases). Trimming shortened V by 0 bases and J by 5 bases, and 8 bases separated the two germline ends. Germline-derived CDR1 and CDR2 are SGHNT and YYREEE (reference sequence). CDR3 size: 13 residues.

Note on this clone: The junction departs from the called germline gene at one end, perhaps through a read error. The gene calls are TRBV4-1 and TRBJ2-7; maybe TRBD1 (6 bases). The CDR3 has 15 amino acids. Germline values: CDR1 MGHRA, CDR2 YSYEKL. The DNA of the CDR3 is TGCGCCAGCAGTCAAGACGGAACAGGGTACTACGAGCAGTACTTC. Translation: CASSQDGTGYYEQYF.

The J gene is TRBJ1-2, the V gene TRBV27; TRBD1 matches at 10 bases. The germline CDR1 and CDR2 sequences are MNHEY and SMNVEV (reference sequence). The CDR3 has 15 residues. Germline trimming cut 4 bases from V and 6 bases from J; bases unmatched to any gene: 8. CDR3 DNA sequence: TGTGCCAGCAGTTATAGACAGGGGGCAATACATGGCTACACCTTC. This gives the protein CASSYRQGAIHGYTF.

The rearrangement joins TRBV2 to TRBJ2-6; 7 positions agree with TRBD1. J gave up 1 base and V 5 bases, and 5 bases lay outside the gene matches. The CDR3 contains 16 residues. Germline CDR1 reads SNHLY; CDR2 reads FYNNEI. The CDR3 region is CASSRPQGSGANVLTF. The CDR3 coding sequence is TGTGCCAGCAGTAGACCACAGGGGTCTGGGGCCAACGTCCTGACTTTC.

J is TRBJ2-3 and V is TRBV29-1; tentative D call: TRBD1 (6 bases). The germline V gene has CDR1 SQVTM and CDR2 ANQGSEA. The CDR3 length is 13 residues. V lost 0 bases to trimming and J lost 4 bases, with 8 bases between them. The CDR3, as DNA: TGCAGCGTTGAAGAGGGGGCGTCAGATACGCAGTATTTT. Protein sequence: CSVEEGASDTQYF.

This chain uses TRBV30 with TRBJ1-1; D perhaps matches TRBD1 (5 bases). This CDR3 spans 13 amino acids. The V and J ends lost 2 bases and 3 bases respectively, with 10 bases between them. Germline CDR1 GTSNPN, CDR2 SVGIG (reference sequence). The CDR3 reads CAWSPRGDTEAFF. In DNA form, the CDR3 reads TGTGCCTGGAGTCCTCGGGGGGACACTGAAGCTTTCTTT.

This chain uses TRBV4-2 with TRBJ1-2; unclear D gene. With 0 bases removed from V and 4 bases from J, the gap between germline ends came to 15 bases. The germline V gene has CDR1 LGHNA and CDR2 YNFKEQ. The CDR3 consists of 16 residues. For the CDR3, the DNA is TGTGCCAGCAGCCAAGATGGGAGCCGAGGGAGCTATGGCTACACCTTC. It translates to CASSQDGSRGSYGYTF.

The chain combines TRBV27 with TRBJ1-5; TRBD1 might be the D (5 bases). Germline loops: CDR1 MNHEY, CDR2 SMNVEV (reference sequence). The CDR3 is 14 residues long. Trimming shortened V by 6 bases and J by 4 bases, and 13 bases separated the two germline ends. CDR3 nucleotide sequence: TGTGCCAGCAGCCAACGGGGGGGAAATCAGCCCCAGCATTTT. Translated: CASSQRGGNQPQHF.

This chain links TRBV5-8 with TRBJ1-1; D gene uncertain. Germline V lookup: CDR1 SGHTS, CDR2 YDEGEE. There are 14 residues in the CDR3. Trimming cost V 1 base and J 0 bases, with 7 bases left between them. The CDR3 DNA reads TGTGCCAGCAGCTTGACGTACATGAACACTGAAGCTTTCTTT. Translating it yields CASSLTYMNTEAFF.

This chain uses TRBV10-3 with TRBJ2-7; 12 bases map to TRBD1. Losses at the gene ends were 0 bases for V and 6 bases for J; bases not matched to a gene: 6. CDR1 ENHRY and CDR2 SYGVKD come from the germline V gene. CDR3 length: 16 amino acids. CDR3 DNA: TGTGCCATCAGTGAGTCCGGGACAGGGGGCTCTGGCGAGCAGTACTTC. Translated, it gives CAISESGTGGSGEQYF.

CDR3 sequence reads: CASSPWTGKLQETQYF. Here the CDR3 DNA reads TGTGCCAGCAGCCCTTGGACAGGGAAATTACAAGAGACCCAGTACTTC. The chain uses TRBV11-2 and TRBJ2-5; the match to TRBD1 covers 8 bases. With V trimmed by 5 bases and J by 2 bases, 10 bases remained unmatched. This CDR3 is built from 16 residues. Looked up from germline, CDR1 is SGHAT and CDR2 is FQNNGV.

The chain employs TRBV12-5 and TRBJ2-7; 7 nucleotides line up with TRBD1. CDR1 and CDR2 from the germline V gene are LGHNT and FRNRAP. V was clipped by 7 bases and J by 0 bases; unmatched bases: 3. The CDR3 spans 13 residues. CDR3 in amino acids: CASEGAISYEQYF. The CDR3 bases are TGTGCTAGTGAGGGGGCGATCTCCTACGAGCAGTACTTC.

This chain joins TRBV21-1 and TRBJ2-1; whether TRBD1, the table's D call, matches the DNA was not checked. TRBV21-1 is an annotated pseudogene. The CDR3 spans 19 residues. The CDR3 nucleotides read TGTGCCAGCAGCGGGTTAGGGACAGGCTGGGTGAGCTCCTACAATGAGCAGTTCTTC. Translating it yields CASSGLGTGWVSSYNEQFF.

The CDR3 DNA reads as TGTGCCAGCAGTGAGGGATCAGGGAGCGGGCAGACCCAGTACTTC. This sequence encodes CASSEGSGSGQTQYF. The chain carries TRBV6-1 and TRBJ2-5; a possible D gene is TRBD2 (6 bases). CDR1 and CDR2 from the germline V gene are MNHNS and SASEGT. Trimming stripped 3 bases from V and 6 bases from J, with 17 bases between. The CDR3 covers 15 residues.